The 21 T cell receptor beta chains presented below share a single source sample, sequenced in a study of blood T cell repertoires in COVID-19. Generated by immunoSEQ multiplex PCR, the TCRdb table keeps only in-frame clones and is missing some. The data hold about 160,000 clones, with about 87% observed a single time. Sequencing used peripheral blood. The receptors here all came from a woman aged 55-69 years who had recovered from COVID-19.

V gene TRBV3-1 (or the pseudogene TRBV3-2) combines with J gene TRBJ1-1, with no clear D. V lost 1 base and J lost 5, with 11 bases in between. CDR3 length: 14 amino acids. Germline lookup yields CDR1 LGHDT and CDR2 YNNKEL (reference sequence). The CDR3 loop is CASSQAESETEAFF. The CDR3 coding sequence is TGTGCCAGCAGCCAAGCGGAGTCCGAGACTGAAGCTTTCTTT.

Regarding this clone: A junction boundary mismatches the germline segment, possibly from a read error. The chain recombines TRBV18 with TRBJ2-1, with a weak D call TRBD1 (5 bases). CDR1 KGHSH and CDR2 LQKENI come from the germline V gene. This CDR3 contains 13 residues. This CDR3 is CASSPGQDNEQFF. CDR3 coding DNA: TGTGCCAGCTCACCGGGCCAGGACAATGAACAGTTCTTC.

The chain uses TRBV5-1 and TRBJ2-1, with a weak D call TRBD2 (5 bases). From germline, CDR1 is SGHRS and CDR2 YFSETQ. V was trimmed by 4 bases and J by 0 bases, leaving 8 bases between them. The CDR3 sequence is 14 residues long. CDR3 DNA: TGCGCCAGCAGCCGGGATAGCTCCTACAATGAGCAGTTCTTC. It yields the protein CASSRDSSYNEQFF.

The DNA for the CDR3 is TGTGCCACCAGTGGGGACAGGGAGTCCCACAATGAGCAGTTCTTC. It specifies CATSGDRESHNEQFF. V usage is TRBV24-1 and J usage is TRBJ2-1; 9 bases match TRBD1. V gave up 5 bases and J gave up 5 bases; unmatched junction bases: 6. In germline, CDR1 is KGHDR, CDR2 SFDVKD. There are 15 residues in the CDR3.

This clone was found once. The gene calls are TRBV7-9 and TRBJ2-3; D remains unclear. The CDR3 runs to 14 residues. V was shortened by 5 bases and J by 1 base, with 10 bases between the two germline ends. CDR1 is SEHNR and CDR2 is FQNEAQ in the germline V gene (reference sequence). CDR3 in amino acids: CASSPRHRTDTQYF. The CDR3 DNA sequence: TGTGCCAGCAGCCCGCGACACCGCACAGATACGCAGTATTTT. Looking up the rest from reference TRBV7-9 and TRBJ2-3 gives the full variable domain: DTGVSQNPRHKITKRGQNVTFRCDPISEHNRLYWYRQTLGQGPEFLTYFQNEAQLEKSRLLSDRFSAERPKGSFSTLEIQRTEQGDSAMYLCASSPRHRTDTQYFGPGTRLTVL.

V usage is TRBV11-2 and J usage is TRBJ2-1; D may be TRBD1 (6 bases). The germline V and J ends were trimmed by 3 bases and 9 bases, with 15 bases remaining between them. This CDR3 region has 14 residues. CDR1 is SGHAT and CDR2 is FQNNGV in the germline V gene. The CDR3 nucleotides read TGTGCCAGCAGCTTCCGGGACCCCAGGGGTGAGCAGTTCTTC. As protein: CASSFRDPRGEQFF.

This chain joins TRBV9 and TRBJ1-1, with D unresolved. This CDR3 has 16 amino acids. Germline assignment: CDR1 SGDLS and CDR2 YYNGEE. V was shortened by 1 base and J by 7 bases, with 20 bases between the two germline ends. The CDR3 DNA reads as TGTGCCAGCAGCGTATCGGGAGGGAAGGAGGGTTATGAAGCTTTCTTT. Encoded protein: CASSVSGGKEGYEAFF.

The CDR3 protein is CASSPPGAVEKLFF. The CDR3 DNA reads TGTGCCAGCTCACCCCCAGGGGCTGTAGAAAAACTGTTTTTT. The chain joins TRBV18 to TRBJ1-4; the D gene is possibly TRBD1 (6 bases). The CDR3 loop spans 14 amino acids. The ends were cut back, 3 bases at V and 8 bases at J, with 13 bases in the middle. Germline CDR1 is KGHSH and CDR2 is LQKENI.

This chain joins TRBV27 and TRBJ2-6; 9 bases agree with TRBD1. This CDR3 spans 20 amino acids. The ends lost 3 bases at V and 3 bases at J; junction bases unmatched: 15. Germline values: CDR1 MNHEY, CDR2 SMNVEV (reference sequence). The CDR3 bases are TGTGCCAGCAGTTTTAGACCACCAGGACAGGGGACGGGTGGGGCCAACGTCCTGACTTTC. Encoded protein: CASSFRPPGQGTGGANVLTF. Using reference TRBV27 and TRBJ2-6 for the parts outside the CDR3, the full variable domain is EAQVTQNPRYLITVTGKKLTVTCSQNMNHEYMSWYRQDPGLGLRQIYYSMNVEVTDKGDVPEGYKVSRKEKRNFPLILESPSPNQTSLYFCASSFRPPGQGTGGANVLTFGAGSRLTVL.

This chain uses TRBV19 with TRBJ1-1; 8 bases are shared with TRBD1. The length of the CDR3 is 15 residues. V shed 5 bases, J shed 0 bases, and the junction held 5 bases outside the gene matches. Germline-derived CDR1 and CDR2 are LNHDA and SQIVND (reference sequence). Here the CDR3 reads CASSDRGGLNTEAFF. In DNA form, the CDR3 reads TGTGCCAGTAGTGACAGGGGCGGGTTGAACACTGAAGCTTTCTTT.

This chain links TRBV20-1 with TRBJ2-5; perhaps TRBD2 as D (5 bases). V was cut by 5 bases and J by 5 bases, with 9 bases left in between. The CDR3 loop spans 11 amino acids. From germline, CDR1 is DFQATT and CDR2 SNEGSKA (reference sequence). CDR3 DNA: TGCAGTGCTCCTTCGGGGGAGACCCAGTACTTC. Translation gives CSAPSGETQYF.

The rearrangement joins TRBV24-1 to TRBJ1-2; D is unclear. V lost 5 bases, J lost 6 bases, and 18 bases lay in between. This CDR3 contains 15 residues. The germline V gene encodes CDR1 KGHDR and CDR2 SFDVKD. CDR3 region: CATSGADQVGDGYTF. The CDR3 region has the DNA TGTGCCACCAGTGGTGCAGATCAAGTAGGAGATGGCTACACCTTC.

This chain connects TRBV7-9 to TRBJ2-7; 9 positions agree with TRBD1. This CDR3 has 16 residues. Trimming removed 5 bases from V and 2 bases from J; junction bases left unmatched: 10. The germline CDR1 and CDR2 sequences are SEHNR and FQNEAQ (reference sequence). CDR3 amino acids: CASSPEWTGATYEQYF. In DNA, the CDR3 is TGTGCCAGCAGCCCCGAATGGACAGGGGCTACCTACGAGCAGTACTTC.

This CDR3 is CASSPGQFTDTQYF. In DNA form, the CDR3 reads TGTGCCAGCAGCCCGGGACAGTTCACAGATACGCAGTATTTT. The chain links TRBV11-1 to TRBJ2-3; 7 bases match TRBD1. V lost 5 bases to trimming and J lost 2 bases; unmatched junction nucleotides: 4. From germline, CDR1 is SGHAT and CDR2 FQDESV (reference sequence). The CDR3 is made up of 14 amino acids.

The rearrangement links TRBV19 to TRBJ1-2, with 8 bases aligning to TRBD1. The CDR3 has 12 amino acids. Germline V gives CDR1 LNHDA, CDR2 SQIVND (reference sequence). Unmatched junction bases numbered 4, after V lost 6 bases and J lost 7 bases. The CDR3 spells CASRTGDFGYTF. The CDR3 coding sequence is TGTGCCAGTAGGACAGGGGACTTTGGCTACACCTTC.

The CDR3 protein is CASSQGTGGSYEQYF. CDR3 nucleotide sequence: TGTGCCAGCAGTCAGGGGACAGGGGGCTCCTACGAGCAGTACTTC. This chain links TRBV6-6 with TRBJ2-7; 11 bases are shared with TRBD1. Per the germline V gene, CDR1 is MNHNY and CDR2 is SVGAGI (reference sequence). The J segment lost 0 bases and the V segment lost 5 bases, leaving 3 bases of the junction unmatched. The CDR3 spans 15 residues.

The genes are TRBV6-6 and TRBJ1-1, with D possibly being TRBD1 (6 bases). Germline V gene lookup returns CDR1 MNHNY and CDR2 SVGAGI (reference sequence). CDR3 length: 16 amino acids. V was shortened by 6 bases and J by 0 bases, with 17 bases between the two germline ends. CDR3 amino acids: CASSSTARGMNTEAFF. CDR3 in DNA: TGTGCCAGCAGCTCTACGGCCAGGGGAATGAACACTGAAGCTTTCTTT.

The gene calls are TRBV4-2 and TRBJ2-1; no clear D gene. The ends were cut back, 2 bases at V and 3 bases at J, with 11 bases in the middle. The CDR3 runs to 15 residues. Germline-derived CDR1 and CDR2 are LGHNA and YNFKEQ. DNA of the CDR3: TGTGCCAGCAGCCAAACCCCCTACGGCTACAATGAGCAGTTCTTC. Translated, it gives CASSQTPYGYNEQFF.

V is TRBV6-1 and J is TRBJ2-7; D might be TRBD1 (5 bases). The CDR3 loop spans 14 amino acids. Germline values: CDR1 MNHNS, CDR2 SASEGT. V was pared by 1 base and J by 2 bases, with 9 bases between. In DNA, the CDR3 is TGTGCCAGCAGTGAAGGTGACAGAGCCTACGAGCAGTACTTC. Residues: CASSEGDRAYEQYF.

The V gene is TRBV28, the J gene TRBJ1-4; 7 nucleotides line up with TRBD1. CDR3 size: 14 residues. CDR1 is MDHEN, CDR2 SYDVKM, per germline. V was pared by 2 bases and J by 5 bases, with 2 bases of the junction left unmatched. CDR3 bases: TGTGCCAGCAGTTTAAGACAGGGAAATGAAAAACTGTTTTTT. Its protein is CASSLRQGNEKLFF.

This clone has just one count. This sequence joins TRBV28 and TRBJ1-1; 7 bases agree with TRBD1. Trimming removed 6 bases from V and 7 bases from J; junction bases left unmatched: 8. This CDR3 region has 13 residues. From germline, CDR1 is MDHEN and CDR2 SYDVKM. CDR3 sequence: CASSLGTVGEAFF. For the CDR3, the DNA is TGTGCCAGCAGCCTCGGGACAGTAGGTGAAGCTTTCTTT.